This T cell receptor (beta chain) was recovered during a study of blood T cell repertoires in COVID-19. Study at large: Whether acute or convalescent, the COVID-19 samples came from the United States, Italy and Spain. Sources were T cells, B-cell-depleted T cells, or PBMCs; the material itself was cDNA or gDNA.

Per the authors' pipeline: Reference gene primer amplification gave estimated nucleated cell counts. Generated by immunoSEQ multiplex PCR, the TCRdb table keeps only in-frame clones and is missing some. The DNA gave D and trimming, while V, J and clone size come from that table. The data contain tens of thousands of clones, over 80% of them seen just once; the ten biggest clones take up around 6.7%. Specimen: peripheral blood. This clonotype was obtained from a woman older than 75 with active COVID-19.

The CDR3 here is CATWSDRVAHEQYF. CDR3 nucleotides: TGTGCCACCTGGAGTGACAGGGTGGCCCACGAGCAGTACTTC. The V and J genes are TRBV6-5 and TRBJ2-7; TRBD1 matches 7 bases. The trim removed 10 bases at V and 5 bases at J, leaving 14 bases unmatched. The CDR3 is made up of 14 amino acids. Germline CDR1 MNHEY, CDR2 SVGAGI.